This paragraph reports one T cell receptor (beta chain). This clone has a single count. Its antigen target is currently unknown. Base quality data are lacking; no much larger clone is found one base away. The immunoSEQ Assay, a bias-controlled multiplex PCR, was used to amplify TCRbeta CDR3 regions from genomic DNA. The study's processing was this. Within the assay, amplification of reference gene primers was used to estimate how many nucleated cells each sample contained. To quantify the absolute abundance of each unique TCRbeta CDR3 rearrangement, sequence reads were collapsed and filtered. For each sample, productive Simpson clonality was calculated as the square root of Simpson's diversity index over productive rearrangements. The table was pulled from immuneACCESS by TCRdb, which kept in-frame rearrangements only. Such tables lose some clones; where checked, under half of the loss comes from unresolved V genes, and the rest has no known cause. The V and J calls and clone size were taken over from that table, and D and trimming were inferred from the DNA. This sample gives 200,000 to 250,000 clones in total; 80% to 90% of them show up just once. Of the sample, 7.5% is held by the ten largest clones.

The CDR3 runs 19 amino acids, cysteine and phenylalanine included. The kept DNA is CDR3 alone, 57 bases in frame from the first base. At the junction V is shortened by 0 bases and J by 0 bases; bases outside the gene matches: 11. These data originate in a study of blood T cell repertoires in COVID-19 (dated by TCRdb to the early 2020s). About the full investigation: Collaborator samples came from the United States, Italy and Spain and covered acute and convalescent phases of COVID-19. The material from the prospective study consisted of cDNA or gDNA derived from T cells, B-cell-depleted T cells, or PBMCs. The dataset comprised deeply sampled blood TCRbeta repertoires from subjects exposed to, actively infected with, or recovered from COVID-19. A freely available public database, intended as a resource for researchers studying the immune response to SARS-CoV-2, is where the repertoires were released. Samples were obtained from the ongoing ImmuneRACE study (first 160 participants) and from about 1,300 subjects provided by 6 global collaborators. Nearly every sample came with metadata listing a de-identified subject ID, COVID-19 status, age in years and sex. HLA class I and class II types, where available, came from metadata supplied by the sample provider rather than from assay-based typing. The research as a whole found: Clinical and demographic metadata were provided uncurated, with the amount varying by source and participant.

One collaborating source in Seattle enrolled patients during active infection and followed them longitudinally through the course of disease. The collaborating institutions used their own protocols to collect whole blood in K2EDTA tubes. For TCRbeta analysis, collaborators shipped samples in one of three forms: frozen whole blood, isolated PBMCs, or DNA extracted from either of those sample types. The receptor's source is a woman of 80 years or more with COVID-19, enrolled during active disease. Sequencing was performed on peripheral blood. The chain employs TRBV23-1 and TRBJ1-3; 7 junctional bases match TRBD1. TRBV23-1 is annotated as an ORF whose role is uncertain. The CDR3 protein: CASSQSQTGLAFSGNTIYF. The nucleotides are TGCGCCAGCAGTCAATCGCAGACAGGGCTGGCCTTCTCTGGAAACACCATATATTTT.